This T cell receptor (beta chain) was profiled in a study of T cell repertoires in cytomegalovirus infection (dated by TCRdb to between 2018 and 2021). A note on the overall study: Recently identified HLA-C-restricted CMV epitopes, whose presentation resists viral immunomodulation, were targeted by peptide stimulations together with well-studied HLA-B-restricted epitopes. Donor HLA type was relevant to the analysis, as public TCR beta signatures indicated carriage of CMV infection together with the matching HLA type. The paper's findings and limits, for the study overall: In the ex vivo response, HLA-C-restricted CMV-specific TCR beta clonotypes were dominant, and in two of eight donors the single most frequent clonotype came from this HLA-C-restricted group. Cumulative frequency of public TCR beta family members discriminated carriers of CMV infection plus the relevant HLA type in this cohort and an independent approximately 400-donor cohort.

The CDR3, from cysteine to phenylalanine, totals 13 residues. Only the CDR3 DNA is retained, 39 bases long and in frame from the first base. CDR1 and CDR2 are drawn from the germline V gene: KGHDR, SFDVKD. As regards this clonotype: Its antigen is unknown. A read error may account for a junction end that differs from germline.

Sequenced on an Illumina HiSeq 1500. Using fastp trimming at Q25 and MiXCR clonotype assembly, TCRdb reanalyzed the public sequencing data and kept in-frame beta chains. A single entry per CDR3 protein holds the most common genes and DNA from its merged rows. This sample lists hundreds of thousands of distinct CDR3 sequences; around 31% were detected once. The ten biggest clones cover over 12% of the sample. The treatment or condition label, read with the paper, signifies: in vitro stimulation with specific CMV peptide epitopes to enrich CMV-specific T cells. Sequencing used cultured CD8+ T cells from PBMCs, obtained from culture after CMV antigen stimulation. Here the chain combines TRBV24-1 and TRBJ1-5; the D gene remains uncertain. The TCR comes from a human donor in good health (CMV status not recorded). Some clones in this sample may be carry-over from other donors' samples. The CDR3 protein is CATSDLGNQLQHF. The DNA is TGTGCCACCAGTGATTTGGGCAATCAGCTCCAGCATTTT.